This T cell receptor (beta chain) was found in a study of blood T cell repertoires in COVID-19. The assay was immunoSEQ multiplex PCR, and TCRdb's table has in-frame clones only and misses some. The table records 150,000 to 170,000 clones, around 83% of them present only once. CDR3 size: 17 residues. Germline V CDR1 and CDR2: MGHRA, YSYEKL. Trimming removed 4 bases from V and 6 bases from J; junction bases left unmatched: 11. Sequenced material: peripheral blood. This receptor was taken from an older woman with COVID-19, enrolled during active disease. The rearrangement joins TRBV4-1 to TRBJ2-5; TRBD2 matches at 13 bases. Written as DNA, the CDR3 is TGCGCCAGCAGCCCCACTGGACTAGCGGGGGATAGAAAGACCCAGTACTTC. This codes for CASSPTGLAGDRKTQYF.